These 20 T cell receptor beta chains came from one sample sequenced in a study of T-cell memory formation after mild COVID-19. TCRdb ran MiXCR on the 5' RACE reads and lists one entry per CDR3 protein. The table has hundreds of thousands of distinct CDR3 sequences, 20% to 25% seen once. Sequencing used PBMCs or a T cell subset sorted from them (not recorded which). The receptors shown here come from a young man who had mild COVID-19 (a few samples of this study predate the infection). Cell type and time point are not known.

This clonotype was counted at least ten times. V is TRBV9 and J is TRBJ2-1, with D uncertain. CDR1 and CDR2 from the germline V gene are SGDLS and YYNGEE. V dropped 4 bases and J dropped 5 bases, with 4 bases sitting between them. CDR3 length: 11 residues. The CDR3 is CASSRDNEQFF. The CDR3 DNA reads TGTGCCAGCAGCCGGGACAATGAGCAGTTCTTC.

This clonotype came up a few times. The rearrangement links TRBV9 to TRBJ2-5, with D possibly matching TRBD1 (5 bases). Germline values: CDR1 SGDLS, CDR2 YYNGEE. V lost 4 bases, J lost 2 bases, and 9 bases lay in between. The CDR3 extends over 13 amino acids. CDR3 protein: CASSTQAQETQYF. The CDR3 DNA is TGTGCCAGCAGCACACAGGCACAAGAGACCCAGTACTTC.

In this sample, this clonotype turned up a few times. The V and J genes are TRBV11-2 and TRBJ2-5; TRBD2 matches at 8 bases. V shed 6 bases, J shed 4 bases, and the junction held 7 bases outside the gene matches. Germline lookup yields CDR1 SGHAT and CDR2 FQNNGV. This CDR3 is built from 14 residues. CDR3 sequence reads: CASSSQAGAETQYF. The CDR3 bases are TGTGCCAGCAGTTCTCAAGCGGGGGCAGAGACCCAGTACTTC.

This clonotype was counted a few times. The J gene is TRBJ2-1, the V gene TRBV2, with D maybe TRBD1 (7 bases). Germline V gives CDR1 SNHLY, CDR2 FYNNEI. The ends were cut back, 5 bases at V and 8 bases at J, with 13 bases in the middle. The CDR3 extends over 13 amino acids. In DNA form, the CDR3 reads TGTGCCAGCAGTTGGAGGGGGCCGGATGAGCAGTTCTTC. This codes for CASSWRGPDEQFF.

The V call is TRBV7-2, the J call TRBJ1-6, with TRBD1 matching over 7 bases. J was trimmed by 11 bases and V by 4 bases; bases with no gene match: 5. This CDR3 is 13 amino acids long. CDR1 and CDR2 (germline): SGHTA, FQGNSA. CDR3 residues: CASSSQGDPPLHF. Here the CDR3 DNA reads TGTGCCAGCAGCTCGCAGGGGGACCCACCCCTCCACTTT. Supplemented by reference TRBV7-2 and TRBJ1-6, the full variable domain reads GAGVSQSPSNKVTEKGKDVELRCDPISGHTALYWYRQSLGQGLEFLIYFQGNSAPDKSGLPSDRFSAERTGGSVSTLTIQRTQQEDSAVYLCASSSQGDPPLHFGNGTRLTVT.

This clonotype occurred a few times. Here the CDR3 DNA reads TGCGCCAGCAGCTTGGGGACGGGTGACGAGCAGTACTTC. Translation: CASSLGTGDEQYF. The V call is TRBV5-1, the J call TRBJ2-7, with D hard to call. The CDR3 contains 13 residues. Germline V gives CDR1 SGHRS, CDR2 YFSETQ. V was pared by 0 bases and J by 5 bases, with 9 bases between.

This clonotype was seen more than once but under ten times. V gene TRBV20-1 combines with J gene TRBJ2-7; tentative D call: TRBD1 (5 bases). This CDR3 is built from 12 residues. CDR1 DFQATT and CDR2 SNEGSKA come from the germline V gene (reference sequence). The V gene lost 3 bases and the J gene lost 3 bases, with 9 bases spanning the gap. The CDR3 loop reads CSASQGNYEQYF. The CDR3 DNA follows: TGCAGTGCTAGTCAGGGAAACTACGAGCAGTACTTC.

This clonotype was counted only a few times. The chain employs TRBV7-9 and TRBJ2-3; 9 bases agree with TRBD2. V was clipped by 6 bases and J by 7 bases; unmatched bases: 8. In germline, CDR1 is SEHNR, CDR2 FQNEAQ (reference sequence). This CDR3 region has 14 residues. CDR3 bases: TGTGCCAGCAGTATTAGCGGGGGTCTTCATACGCAGTATTTT. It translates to CASSISGGLHTQYF.

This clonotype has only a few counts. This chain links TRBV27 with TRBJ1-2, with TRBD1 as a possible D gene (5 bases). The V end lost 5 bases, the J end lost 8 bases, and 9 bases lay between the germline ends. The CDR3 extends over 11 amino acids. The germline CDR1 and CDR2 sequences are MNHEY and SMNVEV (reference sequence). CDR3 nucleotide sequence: TGTGCCAGCAGTCAGGGTTGGGGCTACACCTTC. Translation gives CASSQGWGYTF.

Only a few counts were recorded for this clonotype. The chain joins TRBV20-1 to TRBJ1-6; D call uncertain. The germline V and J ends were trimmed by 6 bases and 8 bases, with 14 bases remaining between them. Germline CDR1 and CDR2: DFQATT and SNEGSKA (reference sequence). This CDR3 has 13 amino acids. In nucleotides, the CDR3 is TGCAGTGCCGCCAGAACGTTGGATTCACCCCTCCACTTT. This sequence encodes CSAARTLDSPLHF.

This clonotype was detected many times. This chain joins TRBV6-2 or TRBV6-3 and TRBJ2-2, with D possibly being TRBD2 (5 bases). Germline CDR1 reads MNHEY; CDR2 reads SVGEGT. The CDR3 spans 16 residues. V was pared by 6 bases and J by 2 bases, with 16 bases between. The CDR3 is CASSRTRVRNTGELFF. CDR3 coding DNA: TGTGCCAGCAGCCGGACGCGGGTGAGAAACACCGGGGAGCTGTTTTTT.

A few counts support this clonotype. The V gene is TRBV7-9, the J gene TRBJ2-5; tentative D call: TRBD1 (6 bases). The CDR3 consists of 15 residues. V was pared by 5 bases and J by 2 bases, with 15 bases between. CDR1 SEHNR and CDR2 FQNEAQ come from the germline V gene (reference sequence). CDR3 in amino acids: CASSLVWGQQETQYF. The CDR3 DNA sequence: TGTGCCAGCAGCCTAGTATGGGGGCAGCAAGAGACCCAGTACTTC.

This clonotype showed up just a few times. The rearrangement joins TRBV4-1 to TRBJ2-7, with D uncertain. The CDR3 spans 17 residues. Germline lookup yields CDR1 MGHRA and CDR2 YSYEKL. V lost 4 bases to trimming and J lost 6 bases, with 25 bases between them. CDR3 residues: CASSLNYRSLGSGEQYV. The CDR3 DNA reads TGCGCCAGCAGCCTAAATTACCGCTCCCTGGGGTCTGGCGAGCAGTACGTC.

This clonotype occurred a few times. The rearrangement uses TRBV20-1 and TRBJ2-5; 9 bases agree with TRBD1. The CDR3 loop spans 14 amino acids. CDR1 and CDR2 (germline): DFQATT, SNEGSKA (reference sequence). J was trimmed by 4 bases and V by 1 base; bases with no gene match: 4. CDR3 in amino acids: CSARGGQGLETQYF. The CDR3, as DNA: TGCAGTGCTAGAGGGGGACAGGGACTAGAGACCCAGTACTTC.

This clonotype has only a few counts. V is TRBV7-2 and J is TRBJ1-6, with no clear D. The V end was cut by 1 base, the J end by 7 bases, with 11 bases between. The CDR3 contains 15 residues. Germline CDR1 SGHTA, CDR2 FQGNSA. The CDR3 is CASSLGGGTNSPLHF. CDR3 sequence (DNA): TGTGCCAGCAGCTTAGGGGGAGGAACGAATTCACCCCTCCACTTT.

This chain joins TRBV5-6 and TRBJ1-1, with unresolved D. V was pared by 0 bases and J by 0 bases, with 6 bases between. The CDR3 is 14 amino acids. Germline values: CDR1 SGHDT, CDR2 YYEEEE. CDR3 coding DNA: TGTGCCAGCAGCTTGGTAGCGGTGAACACTGAAGCTTTCTTT. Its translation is CASSLVAVNTEAFF. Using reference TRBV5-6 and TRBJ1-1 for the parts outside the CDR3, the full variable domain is DAGVTQSPTHLIKTRGQQVTLRCSPKSGHDTVSWYQQALGQGPQFIFQYYEEEERQRGNFPDRFSGHQFPNYSSELNVNALLLGDSALYLCASSLVAVNTEAFFGQGTRLTVV.

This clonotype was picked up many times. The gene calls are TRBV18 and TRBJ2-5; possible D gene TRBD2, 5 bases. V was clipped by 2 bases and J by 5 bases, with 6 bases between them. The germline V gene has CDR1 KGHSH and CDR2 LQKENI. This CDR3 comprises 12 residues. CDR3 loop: CASSPGSETQYF. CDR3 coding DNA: TGTGCCAGCTCACCAGGGAGCGAGACCCAGTACTTC.

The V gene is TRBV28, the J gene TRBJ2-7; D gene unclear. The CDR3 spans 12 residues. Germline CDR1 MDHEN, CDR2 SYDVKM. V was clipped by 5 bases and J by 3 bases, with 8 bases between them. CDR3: CASSRVGYEQYV. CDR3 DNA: TGTGCCAGCAGTCGGGTCGGCTACGAGCAGTACGTC.

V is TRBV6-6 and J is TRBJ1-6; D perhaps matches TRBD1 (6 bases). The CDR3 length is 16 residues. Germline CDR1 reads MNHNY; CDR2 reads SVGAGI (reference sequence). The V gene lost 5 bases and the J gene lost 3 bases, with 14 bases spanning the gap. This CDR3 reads CASSRQATYYNSPLHF. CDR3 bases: TGTGCCAGCAGTCGACAGGCGACCTACTATAATTCACCCCTCCACTTT.

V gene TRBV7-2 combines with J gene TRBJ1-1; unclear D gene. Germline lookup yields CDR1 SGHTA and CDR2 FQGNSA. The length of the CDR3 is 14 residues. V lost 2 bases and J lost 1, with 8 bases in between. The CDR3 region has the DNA TGTGCCAGCAGCTTACTGCAGGAGAACACTGAAGCTTTCTTT. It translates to CASSLLQENTEAFF.